The sequence of this T cell receptor (beta chain) was determined in a study of vaccination and CD4 T cells after COVID-19. An Oncomine TCR Beta short-read assay was used to sequence the DNA from cultured CD4+ T cells. It was cultured CD4+ T cells from which genomic DNA was extracted. TCRdb redid the calling of the PCR reads with MiXCR, one entry per CDR3 protein. The sample yields around 15,000 distinct CDR3 sequences, around three fifths seen once. Documented treatment: roughly 10-day PBMC culture with coronavirus spike peptide pools or control peptides (ViraFEST assay). Under the ViraFEST approach, antigen-specific T cells were expanded with peptide pools and TCRs subsequently sequenced. The culture of around 2.2 million PBMCs per well included around 10 IU/ml IL-2 and about 9.9 ug/ml peptide pools. Regarding this clonotype: Its antigen is unidentified.

CDR1 and CDR2 from the germline V gene are DFQATT and SNEGSKA (reference sequence). This CDR3 is built from 14 residues. The ends were cut back, 6 bases at V and 3 bases at J, with 14 bases in the middle. The sample comprised CD4+ T cells from blood, cultured in vitro. V gene TRBV20-1 combines with J gene TRBJ1-4; D is uncertain. This receptor was identified in a human donor who had recovered from COVID-19. The DNA for the CDR3 is TGCAGTGCGGGCTCGGGAACCGCTAATGAAAAACTGTTTTTT. It codes for CSAGSGTANEKLFF.